The next 9 T cell receptor beta chains were all read from a single sample in a study of control samples from healthy donors and cancer patients. The protocol was immunoSEQ multiplex PCR, while the TCRdb copy is restricted to in-frame clones and leaves out a portion. The sample includes approximately 210,000 clones, approximately 90% of them seen just once. Sequenced material: blood. The receptors stem from a man aged 30-40 years in good health.

The chain combines TRBV15 with TRBJ1-4; 7 nucleotides match TRBD1. Germline V CDR1 and CDR2: LNHNV, YYDKDF (reference sequence). This CDR3 comprises 16 residues. V gave up 0 bases and J gave up 3 bases; unmatched junction bases: 4. CDR3 sequence reads: CATSRDLGTANEKLFF. The CDR3 coding sequence is TGTGCCACCAGCAGAGATCTAGGGACAGCTAATGAAAAACTGTTTTTT. The whole variable domain, filled in from reference TRBV15 and TRBJ1-4, reads DAMVIQNPRYQVTQFGKPVTLSCSQTLNHNVMYWYQQKSSQAPKLLFHYYDKDFNNEADTPDNFQSRRPNTSFCFLDIRSPGLGDTAMYLCATSRDLGTANEKLFFGSGTQLSVL.

V is TRBV9 and J is TRBJ1-6; no clear D. The CDR3 is 15 amino acids. V shed 3 bases and J shed 4 bases, with 11 bases lying between them. Germline V lookup: CDR1 SGDLS, CDR2 YYNGEE. CDR3 protein: CASSALAKYNSPLHF. CDR3 in DNA: TGTGCCAGCAGCGCCCTCGCCAAATATAATTCACCCCTCCACTTT.

The rearrangement uses TRBV7-9 and TRBJ1-4; D remains unclear. Germline CDR1 reads SEHNR; CDR2 reads FQNEAQ (reference sequence). Between the trimmed V and J ends, which lost 3 bases and 3 bases, there was a span of 8 bases. This CDR3 is 14 amino acids long. Written as DNA, the CDR3 is TGTGCCAGCAGCTTGCGGGCGGCTAATGAAAAACTGTTTTTT. It yields the protein CASSLRAANEKLFF.

With regard to this clone: Other DNA sequences in this specimen translate into the identical CDR3. The rearrangement links TRBV15 to TRBJ2-5, with D maybe TRBD2 (5 bases). V was pared by 0 bases and J by 2 bases, with 7 bases between. The length of the CDR3 is 14 residues. In germline, CDR1 is LNHNV, CDR2 YYDKDF (reference sequence). CDR3: CATSRDRGQETQYF. The CDR3 DNA is TGTGCCACCAGCAGAGATCGAGGGCAAGAGACCCAGTACTTC.

V gene TRBV30 combines with J gene TRBJ2-3; the match to TRBD2 covers 10 bases. V gave up 3 bases and J gave up 4 bases; unmatched junction bases: 10. The CDR3 has 16 amino acids. Germline loops: CDR1 GTSNPN, CDR2 SVGIG (reference sequence). The CDR3 loop is CAWRGESGGEADTQYF. CDR3 nucleotide sequence: TGTGCCTGGAGGGGAGAAAGCGGGGGGGAGGCAGATACGCAGTATTTT.

The chain has TRBV9 and TRBJ1-2; D call uncertain. The CDR3 is 14 residues long. The V gene lost 0 bases and the J gene lost 7 bases, with 13 bases spanning the gap. Germline V lookup: CDR1 SGDLS, CDR2 YYNGEE. The CDR3 DNA is TGTGCCAGCAGCGTAGAGGACCGCCCGTCTGGCTACACCTTC. Its translation: CASSVEDRPSGYTF.

The V and J genes are TRBV29-1 and TRBJ1-1; D call uncertain. V was cut by 1 base and J by 1 base, with 10 bases left in between. CDR1 is SQVTM, CDR2 ANQGSEA, per germline. This CDR3 has 14 residues. The CDR3 is CSVEGHLSNTEAFF. The DNA of the CDR3 is TGCAGCGTTGAAGGACATCTCTCGAACACTGAAGCTTTCTTT.

This clone was recorded a few times. This chain links TRBV7-6 with TRBJ2-7; 9 positions agree with TRBD1. V shed 5 bases, J shed 6 bases, and the junction held 11 bases outside the gene matches. Per the germline V gene, CDR1 is SGHVS and CDR2 is FNYEAQ. The CDR3 length is 15 residues. CDR3 residues: CASSPQPGTGSEQYF. CDR3 DNA sequence: TGTGCCAGCAGCCCACAACCCGGGACAGGGTCCGAGCAGTACTTC.

This clone occurred a few times. The chain links TRBV3-1 (or the pseudogene TRBV3-2) to TRBJ2-3; D unclear. There are 13 residues in the CDR3. Trimming removed 3 bases at V and 3 bases at J, with 7 bases between. The germline V gene has CDR1 LGHDT and CDR2 YNNKEL (reference sequence). CDR3 DNA sequence: TGTGCCAGCAGCCAGGGTGGGACAGATACGCAGTATTTT. This encodes CASSQGGTDTQYF.